What follows are 32 T cell receptor beta chains derived from one specimen sequenced in a study of early stage breast cancer tumors. Only in-frame clones appear in the TCRdb table, and some are missing; sequencing was by immunoSEQ multiplex PCR. The profile shows some 28,000 clones, more than 80% of them singletons. Material: blood. These receptors originate from a person in their sixties with breast cancer.

This chain connects TRBV6-1 to TRBJ1-1, with TRBD1 as a possible D gene (5 bases). The germline V and J ends were trimmed by 5 bases and 3 bases, with 13 bases remaining between them. Germline CDR1 reads MNHNS; CDR2 reads SASEGT. The CDR3 is 14 residues long. CDR3 region: CASSIWGPDTEAFF. CDR3 sequence (DNA): TGTGCCAGCAGTATTTGGGGCCCTGACACTGAAGCTTTCTTT.

The rearrangement links TRBV4-3 to TRBJ1-2; 9 bases align to TRBD1. The CDR3 consists of 17 residues. Trimming took 0 bases from V and 4 from J; bases not matched to a gene: 9. Germline CDR1 and CDR2: LGHNA and YSLEER. The CDR3 DNA sequence: TGCGCCAGCAGCCAAGACGTAAAAACAGGGGGCATCTATGGCTACACCTTC. Translation gives CASSQDVKTGGIYGYTF.

The chain is built from TRBV19 and TRBJ2-5; 8 nucleotides align to TRBD1. The V and J ends lost 8 bases and 2 bases, in that order; junction bases with no gene match: 4. Germline V lookup: CDR1 LNHDA, CDR2 SQIVND (reference sequence). CDR3 length equals 13 residues. The CDR3: CASRDRGQETQYF. The CDR3 DNA is TGTGCCAGTCGCGACAGGGGTCAAGAGACCCAGTACTTC.

The CDR3 sequence: CASSLEEPFSYEQYF. CDR3 in DNA: TGCGCCAGCAGCCTGGAGGAGCCTTTCTCCTACGAGCAGTACTTC. The chain links TRBV5-1 to TRBJ2-7, with D possibly matching TRBD2 (5 bases). Trimming pared 4 bases from V and 0 bases from J, leaving 14 bases between. The germline CDR1 and CDR2 sequences are SGHRS and YFSETQ. This CDR3 contains 15 residues.

CDR3 protein: CASSLAPPGEQYF. In nucleotides, the CDR3 is TGTGCCAGCAGCTTAGCGCCCCCCGGCGAGCAGTACTTC. V gene TRBV13 combines with J gene TRBJ2-7, with no clear D. The CDR3 loop spans 13 amino acids. V lost 1 base and J lost 6, with 10 bases in between. Germline CDR1 is PRHDT and CDR2 is FYEKMQ (reference sequence).

This clone has only a few counts. The rearrangement joins TRBV7-2 to TRBJ2-7; TRBD1 agrees at 9 bases. The CDR3 is 13 amino acids. CDR1 is SGHTA and CDR2 is FQGNSA in the germline V gene. Unmatched junction bases numbered 5, after V lost 5 bases and J lost 6 bases. The CDR3 sequence is CASSLGTGSEQYF. In DNA form, the CDR3 reads TGTGCCAGCAGCCTCGGGACAGGGAGCGAGCAGTACTTC.

The genes are TRBV19 and TRBJ1-2; D may be TRBD1 (6 bases). CDR1 LNHDA and CDR2 SQIVND come from the germline V gene (reference sequence). The CDR3 totals 13 residues. V lost 4 bases and J 4 bases, leaving 10 bases between the germline ends. This chain's CDR3 is CASSTPGVYGYTF. The CDR3 DNA reads as TGTGCCAGTAGTACCCCAGGGGTCTATGGCTACACCTTC.

This rearrangement joins TRBV18 to TRBJ1-4; unclear D gene. This CDR3 contains 14 residues. CDR1 and CDR2 (germline): KGHSH, LQKENI. The germline V and J ends were trimmed by 5 bases and 7 bases, with 14 bases remaining between them. In DNA, the CDR3 is TGTGCCAGCTCAACCGGAGCGGGAGGTGAAAAACTGTTTTTT. This translates into CASSTGAGGEKLFF.

This chain links TRBV5-4 with TRBJ1-1, with no clear D. V shed 0 bases and J shed 0 bases, with 12 bases lying between them. This CDR3 has 16 residues. Per the germline V gene, CDR1 is SGHNT and CDR2 is YYREEE (reference sequence). Here the CDR3 reads CASSLGEIGLNTEAFF. The CDR3 DNA reads TGTGCCAGCAGCTTGGGGGAGATTGGGCTGAACACTGAAGCTTTCTTT.

This rearrangement joins TRBV7-3 to TRBJ2-1; the match to TRBD1 covers 10 bases. This CDR3 spans 15 amino acids. CDR1 and CDR2 from the germline V gene are SGHTA and FQGTGA. V lost 4 bases to trimming and J lost 7 bases; unmatched junction nucleotides: 7. The CDR3 DNA reads as TGTGCCAGCAGCTGGACAGGGGGAGAAGGGAATGAGCAGTTCTTC. Translation gives CASSWTGGEGNEQFF.

This rearrangement joins TRBV19 to TRBJ1-3; possibly TRBD1 for D (6 bases). The ends were cut back, 4 bases at V and 6 bases at J, with 16 bases in the middle. The CDR3 extends over 15 amino acids. Germline V gene data show CDR1 as LNHDA and CDR2 as SQIVND (reference sequence). For the CDR3, the DNA is TGTGCCAGTAGTACCCACAGGGTTGTGGAAAACACCATATATTTT. Translated: CASSTHRVVENTIYF.

This rearrangement joins TRBV10-1 to TRBJ1-2, with 7 bases fitting TRBD1. The germline CDR1 and CDR2 sequences are WNHNN and SYGVQD (reference sequence). V lost 4 bases, J lost 4 bases, and 3 bases stayed unmatched. This CDR3 is 13 amino acids long. The CDR3 DNA reads as TGCGCCAGCAGTGGACAGGGACGCTATGGCTACACCTTC. Translating it yields CASSGQGRYGYTF.

The chain links TRBV7-9 to TRBJ2-3; D perhaps matches TRBD1 (6 bases). Germline V gene lookup returns CDR1 SEHNR and CDR2 FQNEAQ (reference sequence). Trimming shortened V by 0 bases and J by 8 bases, and 15 bases separated the two germline ends. CDR3 length: 15 residues. CDR3 protein: CASSLARGVGGTQYF. As DNA, the CDR3 is TGTGCCAGCAGCTTAGCCAGGGGCGTTGGGGGTACGCAGTATTTT.

This clone was counted only a few times. The chain couples TRBV30 to TRBJ1-2; no reliable D call. CDR3 length equals 12 residues. The germline V gene encodes CDR1 GTSNPN and CDR2 SVGIG (reference sequence). V lost 7 bases and J lost 4, with 13 bases in between. The CDR3, as DNA: TGTGCCTACATGGCAGGAGGCTATGGCTACACCTTC. The encoded protein is CAYMAGGYGYTF.

The chain has TRBV7-2 and TRBJ2-7; possibly TRBD2 for D (7 bases). The CDR3 covers 14 residues. The ends were cut back, 6 bases at V and 1 base at J, with 13 bases in the middle. The germline gives CDR1 SGHTA, CDR2 FQGNSA. CDR3 nucleotides: TGTGCCAGCAGAGGAGGGGGGGGTTCCTACGAGCAGTACTTC. Translating it yields CASRGGGGSYEQYF.

This chain uses TRBV5-4 with TRBJ1-2; 11 bases are shared with TRBD1. J gave up 3 bases and V 4 bases, and 5 bases lay outside the gene matches. The CDR3 length is 15 residues. CDR1 is SGHNT, CDR2 YYREEE, per germline (reference sequence). The CDR3 protein is CASSIRDRGYYGYTF. The CDR3 DNA sequence: TGTGCCAGCAGCATCCGGGACAGGGGGTACTATGGCTACACCTTC.

The chain has TRBV11-3 and TRBJ2-1, with 8 bases aligning to TRBD1. This CDR3 has 17 amino acids. V trimming: 5 bases; J trimming: 8 bases; junction bases outside the gene matches: 17. Germline V gene sequence: CDR1 SGHNT, CDR2 YENEEA. CDR3: CASSQLGSGQGRDEQFF. Here the CDR3 DNA reads TGTGCCAGCAGCCAACTGGGGTCTGGACAGGGTCGGGATGAGCAGTTCTTC.

The rearrangement joins TRBV5-1 to TRBJ1-4; D is ambiguous. Germline V gene sequence: CDR1 SGHRS, CDR2 YFSETQ. Trimming cost V 0 bases and J 8 bases, with 17 bases left between them. CDR3 length equals 16 residues. CDR3 DNA: TGCGCCAGCAGCTTGGGAGTGACGGGAGGCGAAGAAAAACTGTTTTTT. Translation: CASSLGVTGGEEKLFF.

V usage is TRBV10-2 and J usage is TRBJ2-1; a possible D gene is TRBD2 (5 bases). From germline, CDR1 is WSHSY and CDR2 SAAADI. Trimming took off 6 bases at V and 15 bases at J, with 27 bases between the two ends. The CDR3 covers 15 residues. CDR3 in DNA: TGCGCCAGCAGCCCCTTGGAGGACGCCCTCTATAACCGGTTCTTC. As protein: CASSPLEDALYNRFF.

There are a few counts of this clone. The chain employs TRBV19 and TRBJ2-7; 10 bases fit TRBD1. The CDR3 sequence is 13 residues long. The V gene's germline CDR1 is LNHDA and CDR2 SQIVND (reference sequence). Unmatched junction bases numbered 4, after V lost 8 bases and J lost 3 bases. CDR3 region: CASSGTGVYEQYF. The CDR3 DNA reads TGTGCCAGTTCCGGGACAGGGGTCTACGAGCAGTACTTC.

The rearrangement uses TRBV19 and TRBJ2-7, with a possible D match to TRBD2 (6 bases). This CDR3 is 15 amino acids long. Trimming removed 2 bases at V and 4 bases at J, with 15 bases between. Germline assignment: CDR1 LNHDA and CDR2 SQIVND (reference sequence). The CDR3 reads CASSIRGGEEYEQYF. CDR3 bases: TGTGCCAGTAGTATACGTGGAGGGGAAGAATACGAGCAGTACTTC.

The chain carries TRBV7-2 and TRBJ1-2; D is uncertain. V lost 1 base, J lost 7 bases, and 10 bases lay in between. This CDR3 contains 13 residues. Germline V gives CDR1 SGHTA, CDR2 FQGNSA. The CDR3 here is CASSLDSHGGYTF. DNA for the CDR3: TGTGCCAGCAGCTTAGACAGCCACGGTGGCTACACCTTC.

This clone turned up a few times. The chain recombines TRBV4-2 with TRBJ1-2, with a possible D match to TRBD1 (5 bases). The V end lost 0 bases, the J end lost 0 bases, and 11 bases lay between the germline ends. Germline CDR1 reads LGHNA; CDR2 reads YNFKEQ. CDR3 length equals 16 residues. The chain's CDR3 is CASSQEIGVPNYGYTF. CDR3 nucleotides: TGTGCCAGCAGCCAAGAGATAGGGGTCCCTAACTATGGCTACACCTTC.

This clone has more than one count but fewer than ten. The CDR3 nucleotides are TGTGCCAGCAGCGGCGACAGGGCCGTCACAGATACGCAGTATTTT. Translating gives CASSGDRAVTDTQYF. V gene TRBV9 combines with J gene TRBJ2-3; 7 nucleotides match TRBD1. This CDR3 spans 15 amino acids. Germline CDR1 is SGDLS and CDR2 is YYNGEE. V trimming: 3 bases; J trimming: 2 bases; junction bases outside the gene matches: 6. Full variable domain (outside the CDR3, taken from reference TRBV9 and TRBJ2-3): DSGVTQTPKHLITATGQRVTLRCSPRSGDLSVYWYQQSLDQGLQFLIQYYNGEERAKGNILERFSAQQFPDLHSELNLSSLELGDSALYFCASSGDRAVTDTQYFGPGTRLTVL.

This clone was seen a few times. The V and J genes are TRBV18 and TRBJ1-2, with D tentatively TRBD1 (6 bases). The CDR3 contains 15 residues. V lost 0 bases and J lost 4, with 12 bases in between. Germline CDR1 reads KGHSH; CDR2 reads LQKENI. CDR3 bases: TGTGCCAGCTCACCACCGCTCACAGGGAGCTATGGCTACACCTTC. As protein: CASSPPLTGSYGYTF.

This clone was seen a single time. This chain joins TRBV5-6 and TRBJ2-2; 8 nucleotides agree with TRBD2. CDR3 length: 14 residues. The junction had 5 bases not matched to a gene; V was cut back by 4 bases and J by 6 bases. Germline assignment: CDR1 SGHDT and CDR2 YYEEEE. CDR3 nucleotides: TGTGCCAGCAGCCCGGGACTAGTTGCCGGGGAGCTGTTTTTT. Translating it yields CASSPGLVAGELFF.

The gene calls are TRBV7-9 and TRBJ1-3, with D uncertain. The CDR3 consists of 16 residues. Between the trimmed V and J ends, which lost 5 bases and 8 bases, there was a span of 22 bases. Germline CDR1 is SEHNR and CDR2 is FQNEAQ (reference sequence). The CDR3 DNA reads as TGTGCCAGCAGCGCACTGTGGACGGGAACGGCGGACACCATATATTTT. Protein: CASSALWTGTADTIYF.

The rearrangement uses TRBV11-1 and TRBJ2-3, with 8 positions matching TRBD1. The CDR3 is 15 amino acids. Germline CDR1 is SGHAT and CDR2 is FQDESV (reference sequence). V lost 3 bases, J lost 1 base, and 3 bases stayed unmatched. The CDR3, as DNA: TGTGCCAGCAGCTTCACGACAGGGGGCACAGATACGCAGTATTTT. Its translation: CASSFTTGGTDTQYF. The entire variable domain, with the rest obtained from reference TRBV11-1 and TRBJ2-3, is as follows: EAEVAQSPRYKITEKSQAVAFWCDPISGHATLYWYRQILGQGPELLVQFQDESVVDDSQLPKDRFSAERLKGVDSTLKIQPAELGDSAMYLCASSFTTGGTDTQYFGPGTRLTVL.

This clone was seen only a few times. The chain links TRBV5-4 to TRBJ2-7; TRBD1 matches 7 bases. CDR1 and CDR2 (germline): SGHNT, YYREEE (reference sequence). The CDR3 totals 14 residues. V gave up 7 bases and J gave up 3 bases; unmatched junction bases: 10. In DNA form, the CDR3 reads TGTGCCAGCGGGAAAGGGGGCGCGAACTACGAGCAGTACTTC. It encodes CASGKGGANYEQYF.

The chain has TRBV28 and TRBJ2-7; 12 nucleotides line up with TRBD1. The trim removed 0 bases at V and 5 bases at J, leaving 5 bases unmatched. Per germline, CDR1 MDHEN and CDR2 SYDVKM. The CDR3 runs 16 residues. The CDR3 loop reads CASSLWTGTGGDEQYF. The CDR3 nucleotides are TGTGCCAGCAGTTTATGGACCGGGACAGGGGGCGACGAGCAGTACTTC.

The V gene is TRBV19, the J gene TRBJ1-2, with D possibly matching TRBD1 (5 bases). This CDR3 has 11 amino acids. V lost 8 bases and J 7 bases, leaving 11 bases between the germline ends. From germline, CDR1 is LNHDA and CDR2 SQIVND (reference sequence). CDR3 DNA: TGTGCCAGTGGGGCATATGGTGGCTACACCTTC. Residues: CASGAYGGYTF.

This clone was found once. The rearrangement uses TRBV4-1 and TRBJ1-3; a possible D gene is TRBD1 (5 bases). The CDR3 totals 16 residues. Germline V gene lookup returns CDR1 MGHRA and CDR2 YSYEKL. Trimming shortened V by 1 base and J by 4 bases, and 14 bases separated the two germline ends. The CDR3 DNA reads as TGCGCCAGCAGCCAAGCTCGCGGGGGAGGAGGAAACACCATATATTTT. Its protein product is CASSQARGGGGNTIYF.